These 5 T cell receptor beta chains were sequenced from one sample in a study of glioma-infiltrating T cells. TCR alpha and beta CDR3 regions were amplified from RNA using iRepertoire nested multiplex PCR. TCRdb redid the calling of the multiplex PCR reads with MiXCR, one entry per CDR3 protein. The table lists 150,000 or so distinct CDR3 sequences, approximately 39% of them singletons. The sequenced sample was glioma tissue, nonneoplastic brain tissue, or PBMCs (not recorded which). The receptors originated from a human donor with low-grade glioma or glioblastoma, undergoing nonglioma brain surgery, or in good health (not recorded which).

Details on this clonotype: A much larger clone differs by one base, so this may be a read error. J is TRBJ2-1 and V is TRBV27; D remains ambiguous. Trimming left V 3 bases short and J 0 bases short, with 15 bases between. The CDR3 is made up of 17 amino acids. Germline lookup yields CDR1 MNHEY and CDR2 SMNVEV (reference sequence). The CDR3: CASSLHLPKYSYNEQFF. For the CDR3, the DNA is TGTGCCAGCAGTTTGCATCTGCCGAAGTACTCCTACAATGAGCAGTTCTTC.

This clonotype appeared a few times. The V gene is TRBV7-6, the J gene TRBJ2-2; TRBD2 is a possible D gene (5 bases). The CDR3 runs to 16 residues. The ends were cut back, 3 bases at V and 8 bases at J, with 19 bases in the middle. Germline V CDR1 and CDR2: SGHVS, FNYEAQ. As DNA, the CDR3 is TGTGCCAGCAGCTTTAACAGCGGCCGGCAGAGGGGGGAGCTGTTTTTT. Translated, it gives CASSFNSGRQRGELFF.

The chain combines TRBV7-3 with TRBJ2-3; 11 nucleotides line up with TRBD1. V shed 5 bases, J shed 4 bases, and the junction held 5 bases outside the gene matches. From germline, CDR1 is SGHTA and CDR2 FQGTGA. The CDR3 sequence is 15 residues long. The CDR3 bases are TGTGCCAGCAGCCGGGACAGGGGGGCTCCAGATACGCAGTATTTT. The encoded protein is CASSRDRGAPDTQYF.

This clonotype was seen a few times. V gene TRBV2 combines with J gene TRBJ2-7; D is undetermined. From germline, CDR1 is SNHLY and CDR2 FYNNEI. The germline V and J ends were trimmed by 5 bases and 7 bases, with 12 bases remaining between them. This CDR3 comprises 12 residues. The CDR3 region is CASSRTAIEQYF. CDR3 coding DNA: TGTGCCAGCAGTCGTACGGCGATTGAGCAGTACTTC.

This clonotype was detected only a few times. This chain links TRBV4-3 with TRBJ1-1; no firm D call. The CDR3 length is 13 residues. In germline, CDR1 is LGHNA, CDR2 YSLEER. The ends were cut back, 0 bases at V and 1 base at J, with 3 bases in the middle. CDR3 bases: TGCGCCAGCAGCCAAGAAGAGAACACTGAAGCTTTCTTT. It encodes CASSQEENTEAFF.